This T cell receptor beta chain comes out of a study of regulatory dendritic cells for organ transplantation. CFSE-labeled sorted T cells met regulatory or mature dendritic cells for around 5 days. CDR3 length: 12 residues. Germline V gene data show CDR1 as SQVTM and CDR2 as ANQGSEA. V was cut by 5 bases and J by 7 bases, with 11 bases left in between. Measured with immunoSEQ multiplex PCR; TCRdb has only the in-frame clones, and not every one. The profile covers more than 10,000 clones, with approximately 56% appearing a single time and roughly 1.2% taken by the ten largest. Regarding the study as a whole: Between individuals, the alloreactive memory CD8+ T cell pool differed considerably. Resting memory CD8+ T cells held the most alloreactive clonotypes.

To note about this clone: Its matching antigen is unknown.

The sample taken for sequencing was naive CD8+ T cells from blood cultured with dendritic cells. Sample subset: CD45RA+ naive T cells. The chain joins TRBV29-1 to TRBJ2-2; D uncertain. The source is a human donor in good health. The CDR3 loop is CSVNPLNGELFF. The DNA of the CDR3 is TGCAGCGTTAACCCGCTAAACGGGGAGCTGTTTTTT.